This T cell receptor beta chain was captured by sequencing in a study of blood T cell repertoires in COVID-19. Looking at the study overall: Spain, Italy and the United States supplied samples that represented acute and convalescent COVID-19.

Clones were sequenced by immunoSEQ multiplex PCR, and TCRdb holds only the in-frame ones, with some missing. In the table there are 45,000 to 65,000 clones, just under 90% of which are singletons. The specimen sequenced was peripheral blood. The receptor comes from an older man with active or convalescent COVID-19.

CDR3 bases: TGCGCCAGCAGTTTAGCGGCTCAGAACCCAGATACGCAGTATTTT. Its protein is CASSLAAQNPDTQYF. The J gene is TRBJ2-3, the V gene TRBV5-1; a possible D gene is TRBD2 (6 bases). CDR1 and CDR2 (germline): SGHRS, YFSETQ. V was pared by 5 bases and J by 4 bases, with 17 bases between. The CDR3 has 15 amino acids. Full variable domain (remainder filled in from reference TRBV5-1 and TRBJ2-3): KAGVTQTPRYLIKTRGQQVTLSCSPISGHRSVSWYQQTPGQGLQFLFEYFSETQRNKGNFPGRFSGRQFSNSRSEMNVSTLELGDSALYLCASSLAAQNPDTQYFGPGTRLTVL.